The 21 T cell receptor beta chains reported below all come from one sample, sequenced in a study of cytomegalovirus exposure and HLA in healthy donors. 13 Jbeta primers and 60 Vbeta primers were used for the PCR. Clones were read by immunoSEQ multiplex PCR, and TCRdb kept only the in-frame ones, dropping some. The table has about 180,000 clones, 82% seen once; the top ten hold 1.5%. Input material: PBMCs. Every receptor here comes from a man aged 40-49 years in good health and CMV-seronegative.

To note about this clone: A junction end diverges from the germline sequence, so it may reflect a read error. Other DNA variants within this sample encode the same CDR3. V usage is TRBV28 and J usage is TRBJ2-2; TRBD1 might be the D (6 bases). The CDR3 consists of 17 residues. CDR1 and CDR2 (germline): MDHEN, SYDVKM. This chain's CDR3 is CASSSPGAGPNTGELFF. For the CDR3, the DNA is TGTGCCAGTAGTTCTCCAGGGGCAGGGCCGAACACCGGGGAGCTGTTTTTT.

This clone was counted only a few times. The gene calls are TRBV7-9 and TRBJ2-5, with D perhaps TRBD2 (6 bases). V was shortened by 5 bases and J by 5 bases, with 12 bases between the two germline ends. CDR3 length: 13 amino acids. Looked up from germline, CDR1 is SEHNR and CDR2 is FQNEAQ (reference sequence). In nucleotides, the CDR3 is TGTGCCAGCAGCCTCCTAGCGTCGGAGACCCAGTACTTC. It translates to CASSLLASETQYF. Together with reference TRBV7-9 and TRBJ2-5, the CDR3 gives the full variable domain: DTGVSQNPRHKITKRGQNVTFRCDPISEHNRLYWYRQTLGQGPEFLTYFQNEAQLEKSRLLSDRFSAERPKGSFSTLEIQRTEQGDSAMYLCASSLLASETQYFGPGTRLLVL.

The chain links TRBV4-1 to TRBJ2-3; D is perhaps TRBD2 (6 bases). Trimming pared 0 bases from V and 4 bases from J, leaving 8 bases between. Germline assignment: CDR1 MGHRA and CDR2 YSYEKL. There are 14 residues in the CDR3. The CDR3 DNA sequence: TGCGCCAGCAGCCAAGATCCGGGGGCAGATACGCAGTATTTT. This sequence encodes CASSQDPGADTQYF.

The V gene is TRBV5-4, the J gene TRBJ2-1, with D possibly being TRBD1 (6 bases). Germline CDR1 reads SGHNT; CDR2 reads YYREEE (reference sequence). The germline V and J ends were trimmed by 0 bases and 5 bases, with 15 bases remaining between them. The CDR3 length is 16 residues. Here the CDR3 DNA reads TGTGCCAGCAGCTTGGGCCAGCGGAGGACAGACAATGAGCAGTTCTTC. Translating it yields CASSLGQRRTDNEQFF.

The chain combines TRBV6-1 with TRBJ2-7; 12 bases agree with TRBD2. CDR3 length: 17 residues. With 4 bases clipped from V and 3 bases from J, the junction kept 10 bases outside the gene matches. Germline CDR1 and CDR2: MNHNS and SASEGT. The CDR3 loop reads CASSAPTSGGPVYEQYF. DNA for the CDR3: TGTGCCAGCAGTGCCCCGACTAGCGGGGGCCCAGTCTACGAGCAGTACTTC.

The J gene is TRBJ2-7, the V gene TRBV5-1; 12 bases align to TRBD1. The CDR3 totals 15 residues. V lost 2 bases, J lost 4 bases, and 4 bases stayed unmatched. Germline assignment: CDR1 SGHRS and CDR2 YFSETQ. CDR3 DNA: TGCGCCAGCAGCTTCGGGACAGGGGGCATTTACGAGCAGTACTTC. Amino acid sequence: CASSFGTGGIYEQYF.

The V and J genes are TRBV5-1 and TRBJ2-7, with TRBD1 identical over 7 bases. This CDR3 is built from 14 residues. Losses at the gene ends were 5 bases for V and 0 bases for J; bases not matched to a gene: 5. Germline assignment: CDR1 SGHRS and CDR2 YFSETQ. The DNA of the CDR3 is TGCGCCAGCAGGAACCGGGACAGCTCCTACGAGCAGTACTTC. Its protein is CASRNRDSSYEQYF.

The chain recombines TRBV9 with TRBJ2-1, with 10 bases that match TRBD2. With 4 bases clipped from V and 4 bases from J, the junction kept 5 bases outside the gene matches. CDR1 and CDR2 (germline): SGDLS, YYNGEE. CDR3 length: 15 residues. CDR3 DNA sequence: TGTGCCAGCAGCTCCTGGACTAGCGGTTACAATGAGCAGTTCTTC. Its protein is CASSSWTSGYNEQFF.

This sequence joins TRBV6-5 and TRBJ2-2; D uncertain. The CDR3 runs to 15 residues. Germline loops: CDR1 MNHEY, CDR2 SVGAGI. Trimming took off 6 bases at V and 1 base at J, with 12 bases between the two ends. The CDR3 DNA reads as TGTGCCAGCAGGAAATCTATTCTGAACACCGGGGAGCTGTTTTTT. Its protein is CASRKSILNTGELFF.

CDR3 in DNA: TGTGCCAGCTCACAGGGGTTTTCTGCAACTAATGAAAAACTGTTTTTT. Its protein product is CASSQGFSATNEKLFF. The V call is TRBV18, the J call TRBJ1-4, with D maybe TRBD1 (5 bases). The V end lost 4 bases, the J end lost 0 bases, and 12 bases lay between the germline ends. CDR3 size: 16 residues. Germline V gene data show CDR1 as KGHSH and CDR2 as LQKENI.

This clone has only one observation. CDR3 sequence (DNA): TGCAGCGTGACAGGGGGCCATGGCTACACCTTC. This encodes CSVTGGHGYTF. This chain links TRBV29-1 with TRBJ1-2; 10 nucleotides match TRBD1. This CDR3 spans 11 amino acids. After removal of 6 bases from V and 6 bases from J, the junction contained 1 base not matched to a gene. The germline V gene has CDR1 SQVTM and CDR2 ANQGSEA. Using reference TRBV29-1 and TRBJ1-2 for the parts outside the CDR3, the full variable domain is SAVISQKPSRDICQRGTSLTIQCQVDSQVTMMFWYRQQPGQSLTLIATANQGSEATYESGFVIDKFPISRPNLTFSTLTVSNMSPEDSSIYLCSVTGGHGYTFGSGTRLTVV.

The CDR3 sequence is CASSLVGRNTEAFF. For the CDR3, the DNA is TGTGCCAGCAGCTTAGTTGGGAGGAACACTGAAGCTTTCTTT. V is TRBV7-8 and J is TRBJ1-1; the D is unclear. The V gene lost 1 base and the J gene lost 1 base, with 7 bases spanning the gap. The CDR3 spans 14 residues. Germline CDR1 is SGHVS and CDR2 is FQNEAQ.

This clone was picked up a small number of times. The rearrangement links TRBV28 to TRBJ2-5, with D maybe TRBD1 (5 bases). Looked up from germline, CDR1 is MDHEN and CDR2 is SYDVKM. The ends were cut back, 4 bases at V and 5 bases at J, with 11 bases in the middle. CDR3 length: 13 residues. The CDR3 here is CASSYDSLETQYF. CDR3 sequence (DNA): TGTGCCAGCAGTTACGACAGCCTGGAGACCCAGTACTTC.

The chain has TRBV7-8 and TRBJ1-6; 9 nucleotides line up with TRBD1. This CDR3 has 15 residues. Germline loops: CDR1 SGHVS, CDR2 FQNEAQ. V shed 3 bases and J 10 bases; nucleotides not matched to a gene: 7. For the CDR3, the DNA is TGTGCCAGCAGCTTGTCCCGGGACAGGGACTCACCCCTCCACTTT. It is translated as CASSLSRDRDSPLHF.

The chain employs TRBV27 and TRBJ2-7, with D unresolved. There are 14 residues in the CDR3. Looked up from germline, CDR1 is MNHEY and CDR2 is SMNVEV (reference sequence). Trimming pared 2 bases from V and 5 bases from J, leaving 13 bases between. The CDR3 DNA follows: TGTGCCAGCAGTTTACTAACCCCCCTCGACGAGCAGTACTTC. Amino acid sequence: CASSLLTPLDEQYF.

The chain has TRBV2 and TRBJ2-7; tentative D call: TRBD2 (5 bases). Trimming pared 5 bases from V and 2 bases from J, leaving 10 bases between. CDR1 SNHLY and CDR2 FYNNEI come from the germline V gene. The CDR3 consists of 13 residues. CDR3 amino acids: CASSSEATYEQYF. The CDR3 DNA sequence: TGTGCCAGCAGTTCGGAGGCAACCTACGAGCAGTACTTC. The variable domain in full, with the rest retrieved from reference TRBV2 and TRBJ2-7, is EPEVTQTPSHQVTQMGQEVILRCVPISNHLYFYWYRQILGQKVEFLVSFYNNEISEKSEIFDDQFSVERPDGSNFTLKIRSTKLEDSAMYFCASSSEATYEQYFGPGTRLTVT.

The J gene is TRBJ2-3, the V gene TRBV10-3, with TRBD2 identical over 14 bases. The length of the CDR3 is 16 residues. The J segment lost 2 bases and the V segment lost 10 bases, leaving 8 bases of the junction unmatched. Germline V gene data show CDR1 as ENHRY and CDR2 as SYGVKD. In DNA, the CDR3 is TGTGCCACCTCTGGACTAGCGGGGGGCCACACAGATACGCAGTATTTT. Translating gives CATSGLAGGHTDTQYF.

The chain couples TRBV7-2 to TRBJ1-5; unclear D gene. Trimming removed 10 bases at V and 3 bases at J, with 13 bases between. The germline V gene has CDR1 SGHTA and CDR2 FQGNSA. The CDR3 is 13 residues long. For the CDR3, the DNA is TGTGCCACTGTCAATGGGCCCAATCAGCCCCAGCATTTT. Protein sequence: CATVNGPNQPQHF.

The genes are TRBV6-5 and TRBJ1-4; TRBD1 might be the D (5 bases). V lost 0 bases, J lost 8 bases, and 16 bases lay in between. Germline V gene lookup returns CDR1 MNHEY and CDR2 SVGAGI. The CDR3 has 16 amino acids. CDR3 nucleotide sequence: TGTGCCAGCAGTTACTCGTTTGGCCAGGGAAGGGAAAAACTGTTTTTT. Encoded protein: CASSYSFGQGREKLFF.

This sequence joins TRBV19 and TRBJ1-1; unclear D gene. The CDR3 has 12 residues. V lost 5 bases and J 10 bases, leaving 14 bases between the germline ends. In germline, CDR1 is LNHDA, CDR2 SQIVND (reference sequence). The CDR3 protein is CASSPLGPGAFF. The CDR3 DNA reads as TGTGCCAGTAGTCCGCTTGGGCCCGGAGCTTTCTTT.

This chain links TRBV9 with TRBJ1-4; TRBD1 matches at 8 bases. V lost 4 bases, J lost 6 bases, and 5 bases stayed unmatched. CDR1 and CDR2 from the germline V gene are SGDLS and YYNGEE. This CDR3 spans 14 amino acids. The CDR3 DNA is TGTGCCAGCAGCCTCAGGGGGCTGGATGAAAAACTGTTTTTT. It is translated as CASSLRGLDEKLFF.